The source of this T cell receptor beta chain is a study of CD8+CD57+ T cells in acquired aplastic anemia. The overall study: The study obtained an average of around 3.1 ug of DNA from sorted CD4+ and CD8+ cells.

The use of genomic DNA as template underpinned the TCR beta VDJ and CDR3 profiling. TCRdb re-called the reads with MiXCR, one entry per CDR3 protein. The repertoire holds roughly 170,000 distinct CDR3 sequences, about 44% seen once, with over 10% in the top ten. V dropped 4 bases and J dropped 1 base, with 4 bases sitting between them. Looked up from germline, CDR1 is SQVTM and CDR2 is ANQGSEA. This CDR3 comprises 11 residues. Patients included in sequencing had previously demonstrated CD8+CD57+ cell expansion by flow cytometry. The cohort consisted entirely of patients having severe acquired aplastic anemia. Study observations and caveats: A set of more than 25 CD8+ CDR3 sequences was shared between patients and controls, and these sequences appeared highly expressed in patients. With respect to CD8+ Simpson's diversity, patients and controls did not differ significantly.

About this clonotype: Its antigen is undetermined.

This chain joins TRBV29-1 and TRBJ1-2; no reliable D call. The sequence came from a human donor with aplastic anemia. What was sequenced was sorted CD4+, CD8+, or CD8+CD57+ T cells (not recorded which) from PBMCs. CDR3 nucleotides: TGCAGCGTTGGACTTAACTATGGCTACACCTTC. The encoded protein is CSVGLNYGYTF. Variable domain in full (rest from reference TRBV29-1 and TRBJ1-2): SAVISQKPSRDICQRGTSLTIQCQVDSQVTMMFWYRQQPGQSLTLIATANQGSEATYESGFVIDKFPISRPNLTFSTLTVSNMSPEDSSIYLCSVGLNYGYTFGSGTRLTVV.